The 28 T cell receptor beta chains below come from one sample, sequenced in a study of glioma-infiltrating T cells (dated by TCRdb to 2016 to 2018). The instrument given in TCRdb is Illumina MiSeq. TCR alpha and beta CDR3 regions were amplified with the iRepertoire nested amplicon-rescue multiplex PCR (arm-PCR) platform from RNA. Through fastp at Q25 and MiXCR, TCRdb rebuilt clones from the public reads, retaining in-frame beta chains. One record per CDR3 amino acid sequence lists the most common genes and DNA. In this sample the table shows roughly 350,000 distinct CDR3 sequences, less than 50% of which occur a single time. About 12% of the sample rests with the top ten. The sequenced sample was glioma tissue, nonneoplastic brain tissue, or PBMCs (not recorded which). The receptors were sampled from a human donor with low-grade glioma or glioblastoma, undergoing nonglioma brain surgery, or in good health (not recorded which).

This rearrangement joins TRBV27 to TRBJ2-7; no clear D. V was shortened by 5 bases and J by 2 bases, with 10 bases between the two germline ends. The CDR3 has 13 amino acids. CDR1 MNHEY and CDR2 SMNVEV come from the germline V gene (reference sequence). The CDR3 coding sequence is TGTGCCAGCAGTCCATGGCTTCCCTACGAGCAGTACTTC. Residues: CASSPWLPYEQYF.

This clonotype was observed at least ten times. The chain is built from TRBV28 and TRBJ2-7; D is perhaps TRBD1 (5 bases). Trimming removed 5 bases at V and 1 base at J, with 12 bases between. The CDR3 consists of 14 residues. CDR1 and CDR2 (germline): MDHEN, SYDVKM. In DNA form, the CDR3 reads TGTGCCAGCAGTCCATGGGCAGGGTCCTACGAGCAGTACTTC. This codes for CASSPWAGSYEQYF.

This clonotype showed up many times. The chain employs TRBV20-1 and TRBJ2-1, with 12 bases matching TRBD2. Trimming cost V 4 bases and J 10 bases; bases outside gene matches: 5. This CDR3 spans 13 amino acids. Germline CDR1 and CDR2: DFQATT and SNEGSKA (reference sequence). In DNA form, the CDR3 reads TGCAGTGCTAAACTAGCGGGAGGTCGGGAGCAGTTCTTC. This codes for CSAKLAGGREQFF.

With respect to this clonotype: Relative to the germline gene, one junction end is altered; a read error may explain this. Here the CDR3 DNA reads TGTGACATCGGAAAGAACACTGAATCTTTCTTT. As protein: CDIGKNTESFF. The rearrangement joins TRBV10-3 to TRBJ1-1; D is unresolved. Germline V CDR1 and CDR2: ENHRY, SYGVKD. The CDR3 has 11 amino acids.

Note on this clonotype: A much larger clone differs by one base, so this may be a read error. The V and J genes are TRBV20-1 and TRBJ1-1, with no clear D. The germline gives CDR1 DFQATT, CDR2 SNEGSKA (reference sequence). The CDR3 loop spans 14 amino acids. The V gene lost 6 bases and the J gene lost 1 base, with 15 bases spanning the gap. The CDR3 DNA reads TGCAGTGCCAGAAACGGGGTGGGGAACACTGAAGCTTTCTTT. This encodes CSARNGVGNTEAFF.

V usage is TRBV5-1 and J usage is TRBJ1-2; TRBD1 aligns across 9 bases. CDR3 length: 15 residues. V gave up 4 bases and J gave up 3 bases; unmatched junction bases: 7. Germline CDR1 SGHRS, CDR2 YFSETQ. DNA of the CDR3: TGCGCCAGCAGCCCCTGGACAGGGGTGGACTATGGCTACACCTTC. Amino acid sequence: CASSPWTGVDYGYTF.

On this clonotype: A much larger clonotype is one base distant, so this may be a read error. CDR3 DNA sequence: TGTGCCAGCAGTCCTAGCTGGACAGATACGCAGTATTTT. It codes for CASSPSWTDTQYF. The gene calls are TRBV27 and TRBJ2-3; perhaps TRBD2 as D (5 bases). This CDR3 has 13 amino acids. V lost 5 bases, J lost 3 bases, and 9 bases lay in between. CDR1 MNHEY and CDR2 SMNVEV come from the germline V gene (reference sequence).

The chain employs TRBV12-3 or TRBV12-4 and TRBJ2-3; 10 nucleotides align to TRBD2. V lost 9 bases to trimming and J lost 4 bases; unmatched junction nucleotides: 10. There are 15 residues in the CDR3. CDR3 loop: CASTISGRGADTQYF. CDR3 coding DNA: TGTGCCAGTACAATCAGCGGGAGGGGGGCAGATACGCAGTATTTT.

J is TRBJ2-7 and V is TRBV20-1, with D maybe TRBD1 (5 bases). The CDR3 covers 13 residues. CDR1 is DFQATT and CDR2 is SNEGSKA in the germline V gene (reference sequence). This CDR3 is CSAQLTGSYEQYF. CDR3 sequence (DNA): TGCAGCGCACAACTAACAGGATCCTACGAGCAGTACTTC.

Here the CDR3 DNA reads TGCAGCGTTGTGATAGGGGGCGATTCCTCCTATGGCTACACCTTC. Protein product: CSVVIGGDSSYGYTF. This rearrangement joins TRBV29-1 to TRBJ1-2, with 7 bases lining up with TRBD1. V shed 4 bases, J shed 4 bases, and the junction held 12 bases outside the gene matches. The CDR3 consists of 15 residues. Germline CDR1 is SQVTM and CDR2 is ANQGSEA.

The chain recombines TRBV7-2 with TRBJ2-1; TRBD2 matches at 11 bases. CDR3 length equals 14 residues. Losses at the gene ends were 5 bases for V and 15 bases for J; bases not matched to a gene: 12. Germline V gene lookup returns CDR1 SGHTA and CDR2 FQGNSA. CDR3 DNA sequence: TGTGCCAGCAGCCCTCTTACTAGCGGGAGTTCTCTGTTCTTC. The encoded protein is CASSPLTSGSSLFF. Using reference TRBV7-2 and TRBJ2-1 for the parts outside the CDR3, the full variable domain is GAGVSQSPSNKVTEKGKDVELRCDPISGHTALYWYRQSLGQGLEFLIYFQGNSAPDKSGLPSDRFSAERTGGSVSTLTIQRTQQEDSAVYLCASSPLTSGSSLFFGPGTRLTVL.

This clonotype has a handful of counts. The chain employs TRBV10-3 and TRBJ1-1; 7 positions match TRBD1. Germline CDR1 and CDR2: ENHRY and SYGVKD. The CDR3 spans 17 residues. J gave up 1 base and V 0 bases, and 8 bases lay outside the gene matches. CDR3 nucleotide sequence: TGTGCCATCAGTGAGTCCAACCCAGGGGGTGAGAACACTGAAGCTTTCTTT. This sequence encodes CAISESNPGGENTEAFF.

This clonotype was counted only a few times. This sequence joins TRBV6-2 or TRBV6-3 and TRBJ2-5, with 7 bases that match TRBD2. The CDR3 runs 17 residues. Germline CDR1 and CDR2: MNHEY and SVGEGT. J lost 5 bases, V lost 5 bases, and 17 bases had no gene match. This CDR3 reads CASSEILRELGVETQYF. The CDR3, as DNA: TGTGCCAGCAGTGAGATACTGCGGGAGCTTGGGGTGGAGACCCAGTACTTC.

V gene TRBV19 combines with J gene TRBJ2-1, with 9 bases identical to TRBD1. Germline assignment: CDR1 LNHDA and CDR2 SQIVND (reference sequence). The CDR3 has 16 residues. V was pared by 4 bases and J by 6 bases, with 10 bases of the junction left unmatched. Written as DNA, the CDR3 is TGTGCCAGTAGTACCTCCGGGACAGGGTCTCGCAATGAGCAGTTCTTC. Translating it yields CASSTSGTGSRNEQFF.

This chain's CDR3 is CASSGGQSVSYEQYF. CDR3 bases: TGTGCCAGCAGCGGGGGACAGTCGGTATCCTACGAGCAGTACTTC. The genes are TRBV7-9 and TRBJ2-7; TRBD1 aligns across 7 bases. The CDR3 totals 15 residues. J gave up 1 base and V 5 bases, and 8 bases lay outside the gene matches. Germline V gene data show CDR1 as SEHNR and CDR2 as FQNEAQ (reference sequence).

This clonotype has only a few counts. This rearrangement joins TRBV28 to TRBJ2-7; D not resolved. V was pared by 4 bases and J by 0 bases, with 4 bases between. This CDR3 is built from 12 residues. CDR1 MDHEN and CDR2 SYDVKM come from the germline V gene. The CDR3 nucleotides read TGTGCCAGCAGTTCCGTCTCCTACGAGCAGTACTTC. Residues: CASSSVSYEQYF.

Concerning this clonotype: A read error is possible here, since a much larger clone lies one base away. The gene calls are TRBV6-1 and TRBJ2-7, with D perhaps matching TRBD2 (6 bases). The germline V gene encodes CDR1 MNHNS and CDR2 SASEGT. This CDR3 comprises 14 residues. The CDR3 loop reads CASSLDYKTYGQYF. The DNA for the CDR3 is TGTGCCAGCAGCTTGGACTACAAGACCTACGGGCAGTACTTC.

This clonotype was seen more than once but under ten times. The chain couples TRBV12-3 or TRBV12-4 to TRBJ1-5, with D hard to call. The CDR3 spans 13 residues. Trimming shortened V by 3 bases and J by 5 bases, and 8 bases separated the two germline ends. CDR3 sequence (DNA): TGTGCCAGCAGTTTTGGCCGGGATCAGCCCCAGCATTTT. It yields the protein CASSFGRDQPQHF.

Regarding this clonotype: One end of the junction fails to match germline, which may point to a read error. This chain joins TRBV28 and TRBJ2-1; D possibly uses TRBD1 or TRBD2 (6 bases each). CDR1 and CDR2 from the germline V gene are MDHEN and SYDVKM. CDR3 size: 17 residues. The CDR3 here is CASGGNRVGSSYDEQFF. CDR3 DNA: TGTGCCAGCGGCGGTAACAGGGTCGGGAGCTCCTACGATGAGCAGTTCTTC.

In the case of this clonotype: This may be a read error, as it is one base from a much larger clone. CDR3 bases: TGTGCCGCAGGCCGGGGCGGGACCGGCTACGAGCAGTACTTC. Amino acid sequence: CAAGRGGTGYEQYF. This chain uses TRBV6-2 or TRBV6-3 with TRBJ2-7; TRBD2 is a possible D gene (6 bases). Germline V gene sequence: CDR1 MNHEY, CDR2 SVGEGT. With 11 bases removed from V and 3 bases from J, the gap between germline ends came to 20 bases. This CDR3 comprises 14 residues.

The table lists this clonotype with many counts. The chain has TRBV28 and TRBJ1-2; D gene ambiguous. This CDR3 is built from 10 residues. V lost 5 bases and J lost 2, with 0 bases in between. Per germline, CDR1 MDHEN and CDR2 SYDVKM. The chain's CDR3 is CASSNYGYTF. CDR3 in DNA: TGTGCCAGCAGTAACTATGGCTACACCTTC.

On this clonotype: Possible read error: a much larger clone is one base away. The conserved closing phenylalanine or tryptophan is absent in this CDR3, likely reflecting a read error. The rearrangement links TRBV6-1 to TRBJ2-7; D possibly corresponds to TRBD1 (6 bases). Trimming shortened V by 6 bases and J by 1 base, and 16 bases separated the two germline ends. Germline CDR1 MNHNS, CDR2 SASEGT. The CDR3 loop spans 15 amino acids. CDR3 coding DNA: TGTGCCAGCAGCGTTACCGGGACACCGTCCTACGAGCAGTACTAC. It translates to CASSVTGTPSYEQYY.

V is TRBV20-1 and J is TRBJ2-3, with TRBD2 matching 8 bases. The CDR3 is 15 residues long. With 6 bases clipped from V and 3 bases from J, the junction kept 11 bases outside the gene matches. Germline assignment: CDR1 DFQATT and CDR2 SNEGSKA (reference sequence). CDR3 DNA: TGCAGTGCAGACCGGACTAGCCGGGGGACAGATACGCAGTATTTT. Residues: CSADRTSRGTDTQYF.

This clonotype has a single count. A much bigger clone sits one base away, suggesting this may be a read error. The CDR3 sequence: CASRSFAYEAFF. The DNA of the CDR3 is TGTGCCAGCAGGAGTTTCGCTTATGAAGCTTTCTTT. The gene calls are TRBV6-2 or TRBV6-3 and TRBJ1-1; D is uncertain. The CDR3 spans 12 residues. Between the trimmed V and J ends, which lost 6 bases and 7 bases, there was a span of 12 bases. From germline, CDR1 is MNHEY and CDR2 SVGEGT.

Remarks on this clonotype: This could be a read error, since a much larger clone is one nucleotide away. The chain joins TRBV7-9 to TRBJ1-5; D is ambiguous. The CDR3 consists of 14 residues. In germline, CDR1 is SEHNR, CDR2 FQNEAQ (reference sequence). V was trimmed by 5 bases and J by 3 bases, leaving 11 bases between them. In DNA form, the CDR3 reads TGTGCCAGCAGCCCGCAGGAAAACAATCAGCCCCAGCATTTT. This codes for CASSPQENNQPQHF.

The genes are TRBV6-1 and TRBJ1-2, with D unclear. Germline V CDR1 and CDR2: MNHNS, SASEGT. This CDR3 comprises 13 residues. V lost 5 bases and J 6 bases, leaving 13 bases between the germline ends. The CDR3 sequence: CASSLTEVHGYTF. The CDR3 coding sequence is TGTGCCAGCAGTTTGACGGAAGTCCATGGCTACACCTTC.

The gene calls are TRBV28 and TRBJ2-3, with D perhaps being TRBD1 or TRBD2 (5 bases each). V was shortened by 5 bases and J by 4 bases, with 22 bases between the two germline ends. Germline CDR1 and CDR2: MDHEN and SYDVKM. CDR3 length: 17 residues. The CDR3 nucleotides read TGTGCCAGCAGTCCGCCACAGGAGGCGCCGGTCCCAGATACGCAGTATTTT. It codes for CASSPPQEAPVPDTQYF.

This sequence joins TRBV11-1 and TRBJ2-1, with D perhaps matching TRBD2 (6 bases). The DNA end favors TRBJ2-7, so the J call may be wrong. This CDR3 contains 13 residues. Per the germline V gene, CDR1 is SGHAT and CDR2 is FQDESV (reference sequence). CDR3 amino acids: CASSSPGRREQYF. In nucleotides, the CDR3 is TGTGCCAGCAGCTCTCCAGGGAGGAGGGAGCAGTACTTC.